The T cell receptor (beta chain) described here comes from a study of T cell responses to AZD1222 COVID-19 vaccine. Whole-study findings and limits: Researchers report vaccine-associated CD4 TCRs spanning spike, with dominance at 160-218 and 743-854. Spike-specific TCR breadth and depth both grew after two AZD1222 doses.

V lost 6 bases to trimming and J lost 0 bases, with 17 bases between them. This CDR3 comprises 16 residues. Germline V CDR1 and CDR2: SGHTA, FQGNSA. To note about this clone: Its antigen is currently unknown.

Only in-frame clones appear in the TCRdb table, and some are missing; sequencing was by immunoSEQ multiplex PCR. Of over 150,000 clones listed, 88% are singletons. The genes are TRBV7-2 and TRBJ2-5; D perhaps matches TRBD2 (6 bases). The specimen was peripheral blood, collected on day 0 of AZD1222 vaccination. This clonotype originated in an adult in good health. The CDR3 loop is CASRRGTPYNQETQYF. As DNA, the CDR3 is TGTGCCAGCAGGCGAGGGACTCCTTATAACCAAGAGACCCAGTACTTC.